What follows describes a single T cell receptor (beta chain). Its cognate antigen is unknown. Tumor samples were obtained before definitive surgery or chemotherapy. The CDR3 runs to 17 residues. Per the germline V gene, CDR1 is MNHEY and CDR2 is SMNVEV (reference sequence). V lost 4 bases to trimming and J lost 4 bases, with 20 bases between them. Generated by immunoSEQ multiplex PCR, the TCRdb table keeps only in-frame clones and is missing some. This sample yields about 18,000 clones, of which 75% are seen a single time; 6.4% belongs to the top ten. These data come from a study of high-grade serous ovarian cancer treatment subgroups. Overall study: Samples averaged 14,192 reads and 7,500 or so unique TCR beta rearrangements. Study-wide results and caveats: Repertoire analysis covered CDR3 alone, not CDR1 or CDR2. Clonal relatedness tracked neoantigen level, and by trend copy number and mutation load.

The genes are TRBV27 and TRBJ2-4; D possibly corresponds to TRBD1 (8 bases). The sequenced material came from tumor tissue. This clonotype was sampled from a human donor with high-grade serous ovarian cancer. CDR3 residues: CASSSSHRGRGKNIQYF. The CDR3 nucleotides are TGTGCCAGCAGTTCGAGCCACAGGGGGAGGGGGAAAAACATTCAGTACTTC.